The next 8 T cell receptor beta chains were all read from a single sample in a study of T cells in Graves' hyperthyroidism and ophthalmopathy. It was RNA transcripts that yielded the amplified TCR beta CDR3 regions. HTBI primers were the set used in a first-round RT-PCR of the TCR CDR3. TCRdb recomputed calls from the multiplex PCR reads with MiXCR, one row per CDR3 protein. The table includes 300,000 to 350,000 distinct CDR3 sequences, approximately 13% detected once. The sample comprised blood. Receptor source: a young woman with Graves' hyperthyroidism.

Concerning this clonotype itself: A read error may be the cause here, since a much bigger clone is one base away. This chain joins TRBV11-2 and TRBJ2-1; TRBD2 aligns across 7 bases. Germline values: CDR1 SGHAT, CDR2 FQNNGV. Trimming removed 5 bases from V and 8 bases from J; junction bases left unmatched: 6. There are 13 residues in the CDR3. As DNA, the CDR3 is TGTGCCAGCAGCCTAGGACTAGACCATGAGCAGTTCTTC. Translated, it gives CASSLGLDHEQFF.

This clonotype was picked up many times. The chain combines TRBV6-1 with TRBJ1-1; 10 bases map to TRBD1. CDR1 MNHNS and CDR2 SASEGT come from the germline V gene. Trimming cost V 9 bases and J 6 bases; bases outside gene matches: 16. The CDR3 totals 16 residues. Here the CDR3 DNA reads TGTGCCAGTTCAGAATCCCCGGGACAGGGGAAACCTGAAGCTTTCTTT. Amino acids: CASSESPGQGKPEAFF.

This clonotype was picked up a small number of times. This chain links TRBV3-1 with TRBJ2-1, with a possible D match to TRBD2 (5 bases). V was clipped by 6 bases and J by 9 bases, with 21 bases between them. Germline-derived CDR1 and CDR2 are LGHDT and YNNKEL (reference sequence). This CDR3 is 15 amino acids long. CDR3 amino acids: CASRSEGSGSSEQFF. DNA for the CDR3: TGTGCCAGCAGGTCGGAAGGGAGCGGTTCCTCTGAGCAGTTCTTC.

This clonotype was seen repeatedly, ten times or more. The chain uses TRBV28 and TRBJ2-5; D not resolved. The germline V and J ends were trimmed by 10 bases and 4 bases, with 10 bases remaining between them. Germline V lookup: CDR1 MDHEN, CDR2 SYDVKM. The CDR3 is 11 residues long. The CDR3 loop is CATQVGETQYF. The CDR3 DNA reads as TGTGCCACCCAGGTTGGAGAGACCCAGTACTTC.

The table lists this clonotype with a few counts. The CDR3 region has the DNA TGTGCCAGCAGCTTAGATGAGTGGGCCAGGGTACACTACACCTTC. As protein: CASSLDEWARVHYTF. This chain links TRBV11-2 with TRBJ1-2; maybe TRBD1 (5 bases). Germline lookup yields CDR1 SGHAT and CDR2 FQNNGV. The CDR3 runs to 15 residues. Trimming shortened V by 0 bases and J by 10 bases, and 18 bases separated the two germline ends.

This clonotype was observed a handful of times. This chain links TRBV10-3 with TRBJ1-5, with D uncertain. This CDR3 is built from 13 residues. V was clipped by 5 bases and J by 1 base, with 6 bases between them. The germline gives CDR1 ENHRY, CDR2 SYGVKD. CDR3 bases: TGTGCCATCAGTCCCGGGAGCAATCAGCCCCAGCATTTT. Translated, it gives CAISPGSNQPQHF.

This clonotype was detected many times. Here the CDR3 reads CASIRYREKAYGYTF. The CDR3 DNA is TGTGCCAGCATTCGTTACAGGGAAAAGGCCTATGGCTACACCTTC. V and J are TRBV28 and TRBJ1-2, with D possibly being TRBD1 (6 bases). V was trimmed by 7 bases and J by 4 bases, leaving 19 bases between them. The CDR3 consists of 15 residues. In germline, CDR1 is MDHEN, CDR2 SYDVKM.

Points on this clonotype: The CDR3 carries no conserved terminal phenylalanine or tryptophan, so it likely arises from a read error. CDR3 DNA sequence: TGTGCCAGCAGTTACTCCCCAACAGGTATGAGGGCTAATCAGCCCCAGCATTTG. This sequence encodes CASSYSPTGMRANQPQHL. This chain joins TRBV6-2 or TRBV6-3 and TRBJ1-5, with D possibly being TRBD1 (5 bases). Germline CDR1 is MNHEY and CDR2 is SVGEGT. The ends were cut back, 0 bases at V and 4 bases at J, with 19 bases in the middle. The CDR3 has 18 amino acids.